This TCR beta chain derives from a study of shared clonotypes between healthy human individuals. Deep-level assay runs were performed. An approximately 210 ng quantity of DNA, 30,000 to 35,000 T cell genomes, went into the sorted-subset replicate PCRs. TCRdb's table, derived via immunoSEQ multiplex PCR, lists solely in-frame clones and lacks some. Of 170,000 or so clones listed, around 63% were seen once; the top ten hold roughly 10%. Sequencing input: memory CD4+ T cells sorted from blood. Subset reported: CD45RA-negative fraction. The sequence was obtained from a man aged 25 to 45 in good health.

The CDR3 DNA follows: TGTGCCAGCAGCTTATCGTCCGGGACAACGTACGAGCAGTACTTC. Residues: CASSLSSGTTYEQYF. The chain has TRBV11-2 and TRBJ2-7, with D perhaps matching TRBD1 (6 bases). Germline CDR1 and CDR2: SGHAT and FQNNGV. The CDR3 consists of 15 residues. The germline V and J ends were trimmed by 2 bases and 4 bases, with 15 bases remaining between them.